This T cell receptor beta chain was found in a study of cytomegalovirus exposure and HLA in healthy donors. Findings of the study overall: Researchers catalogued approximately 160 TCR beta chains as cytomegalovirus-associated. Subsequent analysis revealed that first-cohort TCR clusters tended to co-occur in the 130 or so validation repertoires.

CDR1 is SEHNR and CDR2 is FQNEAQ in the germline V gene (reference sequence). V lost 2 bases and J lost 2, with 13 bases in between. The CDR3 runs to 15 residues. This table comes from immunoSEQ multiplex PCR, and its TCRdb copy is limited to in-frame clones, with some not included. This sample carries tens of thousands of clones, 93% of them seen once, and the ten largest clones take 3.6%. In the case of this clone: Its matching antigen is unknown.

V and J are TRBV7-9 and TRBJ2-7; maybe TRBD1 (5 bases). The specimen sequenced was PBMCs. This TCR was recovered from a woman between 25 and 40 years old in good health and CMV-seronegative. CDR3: CASSLTGRAAYEQYF. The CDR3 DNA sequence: TGTGCCAGCAGCTTAACCGGCAGGGCAGCCTACGAGCAGTACTTC.